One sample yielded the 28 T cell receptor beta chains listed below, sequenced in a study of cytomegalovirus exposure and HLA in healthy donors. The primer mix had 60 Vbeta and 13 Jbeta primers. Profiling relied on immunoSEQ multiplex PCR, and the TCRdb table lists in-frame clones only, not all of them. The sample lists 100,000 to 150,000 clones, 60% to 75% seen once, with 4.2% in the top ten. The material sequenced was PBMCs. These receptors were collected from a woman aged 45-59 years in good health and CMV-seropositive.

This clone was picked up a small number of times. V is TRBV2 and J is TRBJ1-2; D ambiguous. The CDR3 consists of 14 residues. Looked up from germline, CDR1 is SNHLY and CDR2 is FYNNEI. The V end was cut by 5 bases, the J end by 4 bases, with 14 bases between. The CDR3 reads CASSTSGTGYGYTF. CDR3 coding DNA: TGTGCCAGCAGTACTAGCGGTACGGGCTATGGCTACACCTTC.

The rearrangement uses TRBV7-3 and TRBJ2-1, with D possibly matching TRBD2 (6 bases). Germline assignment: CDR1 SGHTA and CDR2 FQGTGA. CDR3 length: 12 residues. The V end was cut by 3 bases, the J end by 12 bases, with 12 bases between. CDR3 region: CASSLQGGGQFF. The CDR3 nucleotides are TGTGCCAGCAGCTTGCAGGGAGGAGGGCAGTTCTTC.

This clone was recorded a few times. This CDR3 is CASGQTHSGNTIYF. DNA of the CDR3: TGTGCCAGCGGTCAGACACACTCTGGAAACACCATATATTTT. The rearrangement links TRBV28 to TRBJ1-3; no definite D call. CDR1 is MDHEN and CDR2 is SYDVKM in the germline V gene. This CDR3 has 14 residues. The ends were cut back, 8 bases at V and 0 bases at J, with 11 bases in the middle.

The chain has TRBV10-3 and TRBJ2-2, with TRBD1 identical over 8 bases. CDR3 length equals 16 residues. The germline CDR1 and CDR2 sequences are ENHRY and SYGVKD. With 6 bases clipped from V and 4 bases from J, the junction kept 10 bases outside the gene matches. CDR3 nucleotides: TGTGCCATCAGCGGAGACAGGGGAGAGGGCACCGGGGAGCTGTTTTTT. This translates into CAISGDRGEGTGELFF.

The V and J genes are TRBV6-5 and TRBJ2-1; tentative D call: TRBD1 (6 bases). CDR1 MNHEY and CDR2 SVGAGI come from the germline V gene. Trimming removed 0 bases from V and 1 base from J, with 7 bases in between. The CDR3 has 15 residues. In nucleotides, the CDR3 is TGTGCCAGCAGTTACTCCGACAGGTCCTACAATGAGCAGTTCTTC. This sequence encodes CASSYSDRSYNEQFF.

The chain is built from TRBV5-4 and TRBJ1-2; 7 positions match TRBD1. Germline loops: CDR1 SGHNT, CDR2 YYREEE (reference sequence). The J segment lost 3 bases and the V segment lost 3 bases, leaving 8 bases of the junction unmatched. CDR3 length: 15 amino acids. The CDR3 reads CASSSARDSHYGYTF. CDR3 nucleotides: TGTGCCAGCAGCTCAGCCAGGGACAGTCACTATGGCTACACCTTC.

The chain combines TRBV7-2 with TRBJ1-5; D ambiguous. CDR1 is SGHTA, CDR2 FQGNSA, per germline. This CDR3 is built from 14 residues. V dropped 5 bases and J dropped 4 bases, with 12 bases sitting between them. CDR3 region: CASSPRTGNQPQHF. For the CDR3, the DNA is TGTGCCAGCAGCCCAAGGACGGGGAATCAGCCCCAGCATTTT.

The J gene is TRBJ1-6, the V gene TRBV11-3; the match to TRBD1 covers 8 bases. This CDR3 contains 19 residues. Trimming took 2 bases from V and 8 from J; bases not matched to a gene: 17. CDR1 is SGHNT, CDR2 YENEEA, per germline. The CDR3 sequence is CASSLLILRRTGKYSPLHF. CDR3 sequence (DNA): TGTGCCAGCAGCTTATTGATCCTCCGGAGGACAGGGAAATATTCACCCCTCCACTTT.

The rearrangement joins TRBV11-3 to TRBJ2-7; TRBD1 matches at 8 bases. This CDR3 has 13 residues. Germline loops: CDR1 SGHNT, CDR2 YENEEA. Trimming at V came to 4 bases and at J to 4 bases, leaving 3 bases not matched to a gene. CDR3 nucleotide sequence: TGTGCCAGCAGCTCAGGGGGCGAGTACGAGCAGTACTTC. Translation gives CASSSGGEYEQYF. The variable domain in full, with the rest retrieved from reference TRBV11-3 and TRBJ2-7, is EAGVVQSPRYKIIEKKQPVAFWCNPISGHNTLYWYLQNLGQGPELLIRYENEEAVDDSQLPKDRFSAERLKGVDSTLKIQPAELGDSAVYLCASSSGGEYEQYFGPGTRLTVT.

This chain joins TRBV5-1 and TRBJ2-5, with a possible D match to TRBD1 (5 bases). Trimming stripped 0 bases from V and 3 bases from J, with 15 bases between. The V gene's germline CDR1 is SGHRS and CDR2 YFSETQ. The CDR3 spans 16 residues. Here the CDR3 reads CASSLASDTGKETQYF. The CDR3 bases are TGCGCCAGCAGCTTGGCCTCGGACACCGGAAAAGAGACCCAGTACTTC.

The CDR3 here is CASSVGGSEQYF. CDR3 coding DNA: TGTGCCAGCAGCGTAGGTGGTTCCGAGCAGTACTTC. The chain recombines TRBV9 with TRBJ2-5; D is uncertain. The end of the DNA fits TRBJ2-7 better, so the J call may be wrong. This CDR3 spans 12 amino acids. CDR1 and CDR2 (germline): SGDLS, YYNGEE.

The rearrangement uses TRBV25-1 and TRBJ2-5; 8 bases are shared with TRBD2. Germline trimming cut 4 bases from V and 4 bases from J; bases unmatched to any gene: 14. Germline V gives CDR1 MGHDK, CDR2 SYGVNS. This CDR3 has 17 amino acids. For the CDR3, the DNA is TGTGCCAGCAGTGGACCCCGACGGGGGGGGGCCGGAGAGACCCAGTACTTC. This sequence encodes CASSGPRRGGAGETQYF.

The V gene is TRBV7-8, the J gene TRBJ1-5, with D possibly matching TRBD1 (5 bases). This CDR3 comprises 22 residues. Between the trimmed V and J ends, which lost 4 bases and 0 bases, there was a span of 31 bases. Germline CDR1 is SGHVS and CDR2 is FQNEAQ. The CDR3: CASSSKGREKPWGVYSNQPQHF. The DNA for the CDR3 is TGTGCCAGCAGCTCCAAGGGCAGGGAGAAGCCTTGGGGGGTATATAGCAATCAGCCCCAGCATTTT.

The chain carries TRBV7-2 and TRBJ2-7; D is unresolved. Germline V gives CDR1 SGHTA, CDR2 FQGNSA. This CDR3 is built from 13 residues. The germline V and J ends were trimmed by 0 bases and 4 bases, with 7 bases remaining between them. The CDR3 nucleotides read TGTGCCAGCAGCTTAGCTCGGTCATACGAGCAGTACTTC. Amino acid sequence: CASSLARSYEQYF.

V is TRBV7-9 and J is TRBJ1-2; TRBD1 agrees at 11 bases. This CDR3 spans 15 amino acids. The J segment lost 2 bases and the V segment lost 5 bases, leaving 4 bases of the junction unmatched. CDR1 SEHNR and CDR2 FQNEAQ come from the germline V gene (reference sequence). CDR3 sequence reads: CASSRGQGDNYGYTF. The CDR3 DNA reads TGTGCCAGCAGCCGGGGACAGGGGGACAACTATGGCTACACCTTC.

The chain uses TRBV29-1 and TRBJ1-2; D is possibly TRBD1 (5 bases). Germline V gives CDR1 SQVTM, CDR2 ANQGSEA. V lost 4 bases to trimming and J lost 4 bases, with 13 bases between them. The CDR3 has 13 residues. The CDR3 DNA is TGCAGCGTTGTCGTAGACAGCTTCTATGGCTACACCTTC. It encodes CSVVVDSFYGYTF. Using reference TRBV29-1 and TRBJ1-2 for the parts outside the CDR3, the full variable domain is SAVISQKPSRDICQRGTSLTIQCQVDSQVTMMFWYRQQPGQSLTLIATANQGSEATYESGFVIDKFPISRPNLTFSTLTVSNMSPEDSSIYLCSVVVDSFYGYTFGSGTRLTVV.

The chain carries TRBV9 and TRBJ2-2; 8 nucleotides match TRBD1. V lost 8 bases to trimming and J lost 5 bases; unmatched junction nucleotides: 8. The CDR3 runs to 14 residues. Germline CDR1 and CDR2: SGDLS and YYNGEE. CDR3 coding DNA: TGTGCCAGTGCAGGACAGGGTATGACCGGGGAGCTGTTTTTT. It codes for CASAGQGMTGELFF.

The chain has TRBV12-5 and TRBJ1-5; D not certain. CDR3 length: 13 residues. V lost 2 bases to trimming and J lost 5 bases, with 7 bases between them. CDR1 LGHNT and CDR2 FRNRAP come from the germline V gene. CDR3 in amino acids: CASGLNRDQPQHF. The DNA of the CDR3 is TGTGCTAGTGGTTTGAACAGAGATCAGCCCCAGCATTTT.

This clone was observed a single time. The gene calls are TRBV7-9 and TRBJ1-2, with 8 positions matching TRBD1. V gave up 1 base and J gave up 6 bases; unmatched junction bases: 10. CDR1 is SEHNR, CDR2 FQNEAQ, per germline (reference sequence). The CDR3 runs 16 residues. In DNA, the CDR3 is TGTGCCAGCAGCTTAGAGGGCAGGGGGCGTGTAAATGGCTACACCTTC. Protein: CASSLEGRGRVNGYTF. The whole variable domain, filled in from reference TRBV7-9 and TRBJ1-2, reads DTGVSQNPRHKITKRGQNVTFRCDPISEHNRLYWYRQTLGQGPEFLTYFQNEAQLEKSRLLSDRFSAERPKGSFSTLEIQRTEQGDSAMYLCASSLEGRGRVNGYTFGSGTRLTVV.

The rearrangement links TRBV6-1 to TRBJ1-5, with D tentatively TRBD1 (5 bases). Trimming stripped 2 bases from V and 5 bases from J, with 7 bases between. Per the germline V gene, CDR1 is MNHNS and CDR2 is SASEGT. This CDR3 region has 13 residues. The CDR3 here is CASSESGYQPQHF. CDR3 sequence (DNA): TGTGCCAGCAGTGAATCAGGGTATCAGCCCCAGCATTTT.

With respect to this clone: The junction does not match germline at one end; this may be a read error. CDR3 nucleotide sequence: TGTGCCAACAGCTTGGACGGTTCGGGAGGCTACACCTTC. Protein: CANSLDGSGGYTF. The rearrangement joins TRBV5-8 to TRBJ1-2; no reliable D call. The CDR3 consists of 13 residues. The germline V gene encodes CDR1 SGHTS and CDR2 YDEGEE.

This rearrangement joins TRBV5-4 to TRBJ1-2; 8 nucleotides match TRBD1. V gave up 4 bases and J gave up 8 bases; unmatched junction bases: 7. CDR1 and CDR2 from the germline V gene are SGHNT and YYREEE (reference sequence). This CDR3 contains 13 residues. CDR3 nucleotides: TGTGCCAGCAGCGCCCAGACAGGGGCCGGCTACACCTTC. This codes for CASSAQTGAGYTF.

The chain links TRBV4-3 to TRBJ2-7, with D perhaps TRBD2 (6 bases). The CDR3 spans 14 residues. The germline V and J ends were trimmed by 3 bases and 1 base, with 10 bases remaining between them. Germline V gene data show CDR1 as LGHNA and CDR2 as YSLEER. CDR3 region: CASSQPTRSYEQYF. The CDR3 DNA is TGCGCCAGCAGCCAGCCGACTAGGTCCTACGAGCAGTACTTC.

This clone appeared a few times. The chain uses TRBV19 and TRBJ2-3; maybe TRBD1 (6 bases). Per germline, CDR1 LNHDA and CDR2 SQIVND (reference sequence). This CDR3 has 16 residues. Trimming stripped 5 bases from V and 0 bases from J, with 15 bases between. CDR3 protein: CASSRRTETSTDTQYF. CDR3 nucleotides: TGTGCCAGTAGTCGCCGGACAGAAACTAGCACAGATACGCAGTATTTT.

In DNA, the CDR3 is TGCGCCAGCAGCGGAGGAGGGACTAACTATGGCTACACCTTC. It codes for CASSGGGTNYGYTF. This chain connects TRBV5-1 to TRBJ1-2; D remains ambiguous. This CDR3 has 14 residues. Germline CDR1 is SGHRS and CDR2 is YFSETQ. Trimming stripped 4 bases from V and 0 bases from J, with 10 bases between.

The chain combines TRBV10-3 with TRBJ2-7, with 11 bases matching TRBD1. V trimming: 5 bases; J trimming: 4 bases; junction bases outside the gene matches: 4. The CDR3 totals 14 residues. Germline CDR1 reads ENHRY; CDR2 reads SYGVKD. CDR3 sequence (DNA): TGTGCCATCAGTCCGGGACAGGGGGGGTACGAGCAGTACTTC. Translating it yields CAISPGQGGYEQYF.

The CDR3 DNA sequence: TGTGCCAGCAGCCAAGGTACTAGCGTTAGCACAGATACGCAGTATTTT. It is translated as CASSQGTSVSTDTQYF. The genes are TRBV14 and TRBJ2-3; 7 bases align to TRBD2. Germline values: CDR1 SGHDN, CDR2 FVKESK. The CDR3 runs 16 residues. With 1 base clipped from V and 0 bases from J, the junction kept 4 bases outside the gene matches.

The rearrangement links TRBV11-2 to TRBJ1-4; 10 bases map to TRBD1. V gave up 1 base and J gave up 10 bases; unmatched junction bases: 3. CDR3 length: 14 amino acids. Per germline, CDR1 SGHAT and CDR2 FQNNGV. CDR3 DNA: TGTGCCAGCAGCTTAGCCGGACAGGGGGGAAAACTGTTTTTT. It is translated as CASSLAGQGGKLFF.